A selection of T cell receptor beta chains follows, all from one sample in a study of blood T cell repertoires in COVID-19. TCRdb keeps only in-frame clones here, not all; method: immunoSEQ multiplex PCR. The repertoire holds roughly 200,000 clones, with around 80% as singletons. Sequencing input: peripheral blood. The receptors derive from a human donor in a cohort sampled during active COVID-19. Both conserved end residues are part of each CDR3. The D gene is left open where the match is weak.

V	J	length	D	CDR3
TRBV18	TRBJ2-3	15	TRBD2	CASSPLAGATDTQYF
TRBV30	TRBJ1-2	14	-	CAWAFGGLNYGYTF
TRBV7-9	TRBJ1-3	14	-	CASSHGPGGNTIYF
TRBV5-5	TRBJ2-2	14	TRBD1	CASSTGQDTGELFF
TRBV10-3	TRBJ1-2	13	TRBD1	CAISGQGVYGYTF
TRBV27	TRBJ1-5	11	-	CASSNMQPQHF
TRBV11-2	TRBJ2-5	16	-	CASSSYGRGGGETQYF
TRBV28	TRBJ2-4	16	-	CASTPRLKLAKNIQYF
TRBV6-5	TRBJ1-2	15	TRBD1	CASSTGQVSHYGYTF
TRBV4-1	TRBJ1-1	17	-	CASSQIPQGSTNTEAFF